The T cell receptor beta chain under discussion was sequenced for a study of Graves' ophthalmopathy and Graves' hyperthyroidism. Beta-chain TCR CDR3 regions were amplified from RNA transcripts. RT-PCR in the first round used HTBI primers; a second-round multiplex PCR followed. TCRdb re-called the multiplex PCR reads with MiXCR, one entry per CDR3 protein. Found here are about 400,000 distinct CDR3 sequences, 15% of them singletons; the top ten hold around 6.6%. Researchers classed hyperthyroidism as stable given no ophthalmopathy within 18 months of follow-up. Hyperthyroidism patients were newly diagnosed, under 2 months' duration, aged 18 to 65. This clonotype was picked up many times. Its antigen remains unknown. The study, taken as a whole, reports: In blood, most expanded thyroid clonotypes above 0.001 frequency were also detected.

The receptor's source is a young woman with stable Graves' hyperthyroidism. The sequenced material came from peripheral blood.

CDR3 protein: CASQAVGGHGYTF. CDR3 DNA: TGTGCCAGTCAAGCGGTGGGGGGCCATGGCTACACCTTC. The chain has TRBV12-3 or TRBV12-4 and TRBJ1-2; D might be TRBD1 (6 bases). V gave up 9 bases and J gave up 6 bases, with 17 bases separating them. The CDR3 extends over 13 amino acids.